The source of this TCR beta chain is a study of early T cells in non-severe SARS-CoV-2 infection. Study summary: The study sequenced bulk RNA from unsorted whole blood, with chains unpaired.

The CDR3 spans 15 residues. V lost 6 bases to trimming and J lost 2 bases; unmatched junction nucleotides: 9. Germline V gene data show CDR1 as SGHRS and CDR2 as YFSETQ. Attachment of unique molecular identifiers was made to individual cDNA molecules. MiXCR, run by TCRdb on the 5' RACE reads, gives a single entry per CDR3 protein. This sample yields about 44,000 distinct CDR3 sequences, of which 23% are seen a single time; under 6% belongs to the top ten. Of note for this clonotype: What it binds is not known.

The study, taken as a whole, reports: Missing private and CD4 specificities, VDJdb matching favored anti-spike CD8 responses.

This TCR was sampled from an adult who was a healthcare worker with PCR-confirmed SARS-CoV-2 infection or an uninfected control (not recorded which). J is TRBJ2-7 and V is TRBV5-1, with 9 bases lining up with TRBD1. Specimen: whole blood, collected at baseline. CDR3: CASTDTGGDPYEQYF. CDR3 coding DNA: TGCGCCAGCACAGACACAGGGGGCGACCCCTACGAGCAGTACTTC. The full variable domain, with the rest looked up from reference TRBV5-1 and TRBJ2-7, is KAGVTQTPRYLIKTRGQQVTLSCSPISGHRSVSWYQQTPGQGLQFLFEYFSETQRNKGNFPGRFSGRQFSNSRSEMNVSTLELGDSALYLCASTDTGGDPYEQYFGPGTRLTVT.